The 3 T cell receptor beta chains reported below all come from one sample, sequenced in a study of control samples from healthy donors and cancer patients. Some clones are missing from TCRdb's copy, which holds only in-frame ones; the method was immunoSEQ multiplex PCR. Here the sample spans hundreds of thousands of clones, roughly 82% being singletons. Specimen: PBMCs. The receptors come from a woman aged 55-70 years with lung cancer.

The rearrangement joins TRBV4-1 to TRBJ1-1; D is uncertain. V was pared by 1 base and J by 5 bases, with 11 bases between. In germline, CDR1 is MGHRA, CDR2 YSYEKL. CDR3 size: 14 residues. Here the CDR3 DNA reads TGCGCCAGCAGCCAAGTCCGCCGCGGGACTGAAGCTTTCTTT. Translation gives CASSQVRRGTEAFF.

The chain joins TRBV28 to TRBJ1-1; D call uncertain. In germline, CDR1 is MDHEN, CDR2 SYDVKM. Trimming cost V 6 bases and J 1 base, with 21 bases left between them. The CDR3 has 17 amino acids. This CDR3 is CASSLRSQAASNTEAFF. Written as DNA, the CDR3 is TGTGCCAGCAGCCTTCGCTCCCAGGCGGCATCGAACACTGAAGCTTTCTTT.

The chain links TRBV5-1 to TRBJ2-7; possible D gene TRBD1, 5 bases. V lost 4 bases and J lost 5, with 16 bases in between. Germline V lookup: CDR1 SGHRS, CDR2 YFSETQ. The CDR3 consists of 14 residues. CDR3 sequence (DNA): TGCGCCAGCAGCACTTCAGGGTTTGGCAACGAGCAGTACTTC. Encoded protein: CASSTSGFGNEQYF.